A selection of T cell receptor beta chains follows, all from one sample in a study of blood T cell repertoires in COVID-19. Assay: immunoSEQ multiplex PCR; the TCRdb copy retains only in-frame clones and omits some. The data hold about 110,000 clones, with roughly 84% observed a single time. The material sequenced was peripheral blood. Receptors were obtained from a human donor in a cohort sampled during active COVID-19. Both conserved end residues are part of each CDR3. A D gene is named only where the DNA matches it firmly. Rows give clone size only sometimes, using once, few, many, or a class for an expanded clone.

J	V	size	D	CDR3	DNA
TRBJ2-1	TRBV18	few	TRBD2	CASSHLGTSGKGYNEQFF	TGTGCCAGCTCACACCTCGGGACTAGCGGGAAAGGCTACAATGAGCAGTTCTTC
TRBJ1-4	TRBV7-2	.	.	CASSLVAGTYNEKLFF	TGTGCCAGCAGCTTAGTGGCAGGGACATATAATGAAAAACTGTTTTTT
TRBJ1-5	TRBV28	few	.	CASSLGYGGNQPQHF	TGTGCCAGCAGTTTAGGTTACGGGGGCAATCAGCCCCAGCATTTT
TRBJ2-1	TRBV4-3	.	TRBD2	CASSQLGLAGSHEQFF	TGCGCCAGCAGCCAACTAGGACTAGCGGGATCGCATGAGCAGTTCTTC
TRBJ2-7	TRBV4-1	.	TRBD2	CASSPGLAGVGEQYF	TGCGCCAGCAGCCCTGGACTAGCGGGAGTGGGTGAGCAGTACTTC
TRBJ1-5	TRBV2	.	.	CASSLPPGEPQHF	TGTGCCAGCTCATTACCTCCCGGTGAGCCCCAGCATTTT
TRBJ2-1	TRBV7-2	few	.	CASSLGSGTYNEQFF	TGTGCCAGCAGCTTGGGTTCCGGGACCTACAATGAGCAGTTCTTC
TRBJ2-1	TRBV6-6	.	TRBD2	CASSYELREGYNEQFF	TGTGCCAGCAGTTACGAATTGCGGGAGGGATACAATGAGCAGTTCTTC
TRBJ2-7	TRBV7-2	.	TRBD1	CASSRGQGTDEQYF	TGTGCCAGCAGCCGCGGACAGGGTACTGACGAGCAGTACTTC
TRBJ2-1	TRBV24-1	.	.	CATRNTLGLNRNNEQFF	TGTGCCACCAGAAACACGCTGGGACTGAACCGTAACAATGAGCAGTTCTTC
TRBJ2-2	TRBV2	.	TRBD2	CASLAGGTGELFF	TGTGCCAGTCTAGCGGGAGGGACCGGGGAGCTGTTTTTT